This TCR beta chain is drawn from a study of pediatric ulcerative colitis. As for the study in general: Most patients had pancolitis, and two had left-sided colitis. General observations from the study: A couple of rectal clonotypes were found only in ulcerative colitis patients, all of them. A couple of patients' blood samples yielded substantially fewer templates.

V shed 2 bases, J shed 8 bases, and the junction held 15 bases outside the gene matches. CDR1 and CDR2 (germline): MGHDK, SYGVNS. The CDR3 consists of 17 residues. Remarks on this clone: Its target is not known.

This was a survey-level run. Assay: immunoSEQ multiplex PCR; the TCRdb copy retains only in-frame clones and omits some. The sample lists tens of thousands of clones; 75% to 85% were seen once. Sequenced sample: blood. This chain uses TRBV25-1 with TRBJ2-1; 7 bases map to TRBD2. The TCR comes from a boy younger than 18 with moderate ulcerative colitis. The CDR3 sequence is CASSEPAGVMEFDEQFF. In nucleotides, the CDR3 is TGTGCCAGCAGTGAACCCGCGGGGGTTATGGAATTCGATGAGCAGTTCTTC.